A selection of T cell receptor beta chains follows, all from one sample in a study of blood T cell repertoires in COVID-19. Sequenced by immunoSEQ multiplex PCR; TCRdb stores in-frame clones only, minus some. The table has around 91,000 clones, approximately 85% seen once. Sequences were obtained from peripheral blood. All receptors derive from a human donor in a cohort sampled during active COVID-19. The CDR3 runs from the conserved cysteine through the conserved F or W. The D gene is left open where the match is weak.

length | V | D | CDR3
14 | TRBV19 | TRBD1 | CASSQQGLQETQYF
16 | TRBV24-1 | . | CATTALGHNSTDTQYF
15 | TRBV6-5 | . | CASSYSFTTGTEAFF
12 | TRBV5-1 | . | CASSEGVRQQYF
13 | TRBV7-9 | . | CASSLENGYGYTF
12 | TRBV29-1 | TRBD1 | CSLQDRLGGYTF
14 | TRBV7-9 | TRBD1 | CASGNRGTNEKLFF
17 | TRBV30 | TRBD1 | CACQTGDRIIRSYEQYF
16 | TRBV30 | . | CAWSQLGSAGASPLHF
16 | TRBV9 | TRBD2 | CASSPGGIQSRETQYF
17 | TRBV29-1 | TRBD2 | CSVPGTSGGYSYNEQFF
14 | TRBV7-2 | . | CASSSRLSNQPQHF
13 | TRBV5-1 | . | CASSFGAGEKLFF
15 | TRBV2 | . | CASTRGGHSNQPQHF
15 | TRBV10-3 | . | CAISESVGAGTEAFF
14 | TRBV3-1/TRBV3-2 | TRBD2 | CASSRSAGGNEQFF
16 | TRBV6-4 | TRBD2 | CASSDSKGGGTDTQYF
15 | TRBV30 | TRBD2 | CAWSAGTSGANEQFF
13 | TRBV2 | . | CASSDRPGDGYTF